This T cell receptor beta chain is drawn from a study of T cell responses to AZD1222 COVID-19 vaccine. General study results and limits: Possibly, clonal diversity was underestimated; donors were largely white British and included more females. Vaccination with two AZD1222 doses was followed by a rise in Spike-specific TCR breadth and depth. Only six AZD1222 recipients tested seropositive at baseline.

V lost 5 bases and J lost 0, with 8 bases in between. The CDR3 runs 14 residues. CDR1 and CDR2 (germline): LNHDA, SQIVND (reference sequence). TCRdb's table, derived via immunoSEQ multiplex PCR, lists solely in-frame clones and lacks some. This table holds 90,000 to 120,000 clones, 89% found once. For this clone: Its antigen is unknown.

The gene calls are TRBV19 and TRBJ2-4, with D unresolved. This clonotype was obtained from an adult in good health. The sequenced sample was peripheral blood, obtained on day 0 of AZD1222 vaccination. The CDR3 nucleotides are TGTGCCAGTAGTGGTGGGTTAGCCAAAAACATTCAGTACTTC. Translating it yields CASSGGLAKNIQYF.